This T cell receptor (beta chain) derives from a study of T-cell memory formation after mild COVID-19. For the study at large: TCR clusters were mostly donor specific. Points from the study as a whole: SARS-CoV-2 specificity of second-wave clones peaking day 37 was unconfirmed. Clones that shrank (day 15 to 85) were balanced CD4/CD8, whereas later expanders leaned CD4+.

Only a few counts were recorded for this clonotype. Its specificity is unknown. At one end, the junction sequence differs from germline, possibly due to a read error. The germline CDR1 and CDR2 sequences are SSHAT and FNYEAQ (reference sequence). This CDR3 region has 13 residues. TCRdb reprocessed the 5' RACE reads via MiXCR and lists one record per CDR3 protein. Among a few hundred thousand distinct CDR3 sequences, 20% to 25% were seen once, and the ten largest hold around 20%. This chain links TRBV7-7 with TRBJ2-5, with D perhaps TRBD2 (6 bases). This clonotype was obtained from a man aged 18 to 35 who had mild COVID-19 (a few samples of this study predate the infection). Cell type and time point are not known. The sample consisted of PBMCs or a T cell subset sorted from them (not recorded which). The CDR3 DNA sequence: TGTGCTAGCAGCCGGGACTTCCAAGAGACCCAGTACTTC. Protein sequence: CASSRDFQETQYF.